The 8 T cell receptor beta chains in this list originate from one sample, sequenced in a study of T-cell memory formation after mild COVID-19. Each CDR3 protein gets one entry after TCRdb re-called the 5' RACE reads with MiXCR. The sample has 300,000 to 400,000 distinct CDR3 sequences, roughly 15% seen once; the top ten hold 20% to 25%. The sequencing sample was made of PBMCs or a T cell subset sorted from them (not recorded which). The receptors were sampled from a man aged 18-30 years who had mild COVID-19 (a few samples of this study predate the infection). Cell type and time point are not known.

The rearrangement joins TRBV19 to TRBJ2-3; D is undetermined. The V gene lost 4 bases and the J gene lost 0 bases, with 11 bases spanning the gap. Germline loops: CDR1 LNHDA, CDR2 SQIVND (reference sequence). There are 15 residues in the CDR3. CDR3 bases: TGTGCCAGTAGTAACCCCGCCCGTAGCACAGATACGCAGTATTTT. Protein: CASSNPARSTDTQYF.

This clonotype was found a few times. The chain employs TRBV7-2 and TRBJ2-5, with TRBD2 identical over 9 bases. Trimming removed 5 bases from V and 5 bases from J; junction bases left unmatched: 6. Germline V gene data show CDR1 as SGHTA and CDR2 as FQGNSA. This CDR3 has 14 residues. CDR3 region: CASSRGGAEETQYF. The CDR3 DNA follows: TGTGCCAGCAGCCGCGGGGGGGCGGAGGAGACCCAGTACTTC. The variable domain in full, with the rest retrieved from reference TRBV7-2 and TRBJ2-5, is GAGVSQSPSNKVTEKGKDVELRCDPISGHTALYWYRQSLGQGLEFLIYFQGNSAPDKSGLPSDRFSAERTGGSVSTLTIQRTQQEDSAVYLCASSRGGAEETQYFGPGTRLLVL.

The CDR3 loop reads CASSYGVTQPQHF. CDR3 nucleotide sequence: TGTGCCAGCAGTTACGGGGTCACTCAGCCCCAGCATTTT. The rearrangement links TRBV6-2 or TRBV6-3 to TRBJ1-5; D unclear. V lost 2 bases to trimming and J lost 6 bases, with 8 bases between them. The germline CDR1 and CDR2 sequences are MNHEY and SVGEGT. There are 13 residues in the CDR3.

V and J are TRBV15 and TRBJ2-7; 10 nucleotides agree with TRBD2. The CDR3 spans 13 residues. CDR1 LNHNV and CDR2 YYDKDF come from the germline V gene (reference sequence). After removal of 4 bases from V and 5 bases from J, the junction contained 2 bases not matched to a gene. The CDR3 DNA reads TGTGCCACCAGCACGGGACTAGCGAACGAGCAGTACTTC. It yields the protein CATSTGLANEQYF.

The V gene is TRBV5-6, the J gene TRBJ2-2, with D possibly being TRBD1 or TRBD2 (5 bases each). CDR3 length: 17 residues. Germline CDR1 reads SGHDT; CDR2 reads YYEEEE. The germline V and J ends were trimmed by 1 base and 6 bases, with 19 bases remaining between them. Here the CDR3 reads CASSLTGGGDWAGELFF. CDR3 in DNA: TGTGCCAGCAGCTTGACAGGTGGAGGTGACTGGGCCGGGGAGCTGTTTTTT.

The chain carries TRBV10-3 and TRBJ2-3, with 8 bases matching TRBD1. CDR3 length equals 16 residues. Trimming took 2 bases from V and 3 from J; bases not matched to a gene: 7. Germline assignment: CDR1 ENHRY and CDR2 SYGVKD. The CDR3 bases are TGTGCCATCAGTGAGCGCATGAGGACAGGGACAGATACGCAGTATTTT. As protein: CAISERMRTGTDTQYF.

This chain connects TRBV7-9 to TRBJ2-3, with a tentative D call TRBD1 (5 bases). Between the trimmed V and J ends, which lost 6 bases and 6 bases, there was a span of 19 bases. The CDR3 has 15 residues. The V gene's germline CDR1 is SEHNR and CDR2 FQNEAQ (reference sequence). The chain's CDR3 is CASRLPGHTVDTQYF. The CDR3 DNA reads TGTGCCAGCAGGCTTCCCGGACACACGGTGGATACGCAGTATTTT.

The V gene is TRBV7-3, the J gene TRBJ1-6; D gene ambiguous. V dropped 2 bases and J dropped 13 bases, with 12 bases sitting between them. The germline CDR1 and CDR2 sequences are SGHTA and FQGTGA. CDR3 length equals 13 residues. CDR3 nucleotides: TGTGCCAGCAGCTTAGGGCAGTCCAGGCCCCTCCACTTT. Its translation is CASSLGQSRPLHF. Variable domain in full (rest from reference TRBV7-3 and TRBJ1-6): GAGVSQTPSNKVTEKGKYVELRCDPISGHTALYWYRQSLGQGPEFLIYFQGTGAADDSGLPNDRFFAVRPEGSVSTLKIQRTERGDSAVYLCASSLGQSRPLHFGNGTRLTVT.